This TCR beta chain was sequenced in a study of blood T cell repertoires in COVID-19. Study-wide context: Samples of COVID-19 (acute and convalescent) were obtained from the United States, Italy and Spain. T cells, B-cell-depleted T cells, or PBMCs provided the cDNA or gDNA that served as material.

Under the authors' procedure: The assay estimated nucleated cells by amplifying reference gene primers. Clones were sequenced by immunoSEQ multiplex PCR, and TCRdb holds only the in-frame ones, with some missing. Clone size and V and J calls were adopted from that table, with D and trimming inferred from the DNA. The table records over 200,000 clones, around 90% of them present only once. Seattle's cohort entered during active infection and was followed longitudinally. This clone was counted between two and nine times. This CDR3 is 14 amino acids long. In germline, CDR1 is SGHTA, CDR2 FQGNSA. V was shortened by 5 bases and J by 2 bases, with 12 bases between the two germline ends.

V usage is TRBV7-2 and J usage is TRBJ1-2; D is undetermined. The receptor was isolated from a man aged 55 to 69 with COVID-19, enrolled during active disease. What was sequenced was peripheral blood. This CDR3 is CASSAATGNYGYTF. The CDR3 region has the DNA TGTGCCAGCAGCGCCGCAACGGGGAACTATGGCTACACCTTC.